One sample yielded the 20 T cell receptor beta chains listed below, sequenced in a study of neurological immune-mediated disorders. MiXCR, applied by TCRdb to the 5' RACE reads, yields one record per CDR3 protein. This repertoire shows some 77,000 distinct CDR3 sequences, roughly 13% found once; its top ten account for about 4.5%. Stated time point: longitudinal time-point 1 (baseline). Material: PBMCs. The receptors shown here come from a female donor with HTLV-1-associated myelopathy (HAM/TSP).

On this clonotype itself: This could be a read error, since a much larger clone is one nucleotide away. The V gene is TRBV20-1, the J gene TRBJ2-1; D perhaps matches TRBD2 (5 bases). Trimming removed 5 bases from V and 12 bases from J, with 23 bases in between. CDR3 length: 14 residues. Germline V gene sequence: CDR1 DFQATT, CDR2 SNEGSKA (reference sequence). CDR3 DNA: TGCAGTGCTCTTGAAGCTAGACACTTGGAGGTGCAGTTCTTC. Amino acids: CSALEARHLEVQFF.

This clonotype was recorded many times. The rearrangement joins TRBV9 to TRBJ1-2, with D unresolved. This CDR3 spans 15 amino acids. The germline V and J ends were trimmed by 4 bases and 4 bases, with 17 bases remaining between them. From germline, CDR1 is SGDLS and CDR2 YYNGEE. The CDR3 DNA is TGTGCCAGCAGCCCCCGGCCGGACGAGGGCTATGGCTACACCTTC. Protein product: CASSPRPDEGYGYTF.

This clonotype occurred many times. The genes are TRBV20-1 and TRBJ1-1; D is unresolved. Trimming left V 3 bases short and J 3 bases short, with 8 bases between. The CDR3 is 12 amino acids. The germline gives CDR1 DFQATT, CDR2 SNEGSKA (reference sequence). The CDR3 is CSASPKDTEAFF. In DNA form, the CDR3 reads TGCAGTGCTAGCCCGAAGGACACTGAAGCTTTCTTT.

The gene calls are TRBV7-6 and TRBJ2-3, with D hard to call. This CDR3 has 13 residues. V dropped 4 bases and J dropped 4 bases, with 9 bases sitting between them. CDR1 is SGHVS and CDR2 is FNYEAQ in the germline V gene. DNA for the CDR3: TGTGCCAGCAGCTCTCCAGTGTCAGATACGCAGTATTTT. Its translation: CASSSPVSDTQYF.

This sequence joins TRBV3-1 and TRBJ2-5; 9 nucleotides line up with TRBD1. Gene TRBJ2-7 matches the end of the DNA better, so the J call may be wrong. CDR3 length equals 15 residues. From germline, CDR1 is LGHDT and CDR2 YNNKEL (reference sequence). The DNA of the CDR3 is TGTGCCAGCAGTCCTGCGGGACAGGGTGCCTACGAGCAGTACTTC. Translating gives CASSPAGQGAYEQYF.

V usage is TRBV7-8 and J usage is TRBJ1-4, with a possible D match to TRBD1 (5 bases). Germline V gene data show CDR1 as SGHVS and CDR2 as FQNEAQ. The CDR3 spans 16 residues. Trimming pared 5 bases from V and 0 bases from J, leaving 13 bases between. The CDR3 sequence: CASSDQGSATNEKLFF. The CDR3 DNA is TGTGCCAGCAGCGACCAGGGTAGCGCAACTAATGAAAAACTGTTTTTT.

This clonotype was counted at least ten times. V gene TRBV20-1 combines with J gene TRBJ1-2; TRBD1 matches 10 bases. The CDR3 is 15 amino acids. Unmatched junction bases numbered 9, after V lost 3 bases and J lost 5 bases. Germline V CDR1 and CDR2: DFQATT, SNEGSKA (reference sequence). In DNA, the CDR3 is TGCAGTGCTAGGAAACCGGGACAGGGGATTTATGGCTACACCTTC. Translating gives CSARKPGQGIYGYTF.

The table lists this clonotype with many counts. The chain combines TRBV5-1 with TRBJ1-4, with D tentatively TRBD1 (5 bases). This CDR3 is 10 amino acids long. V was cut by 7 bases and J by 8 bases, with 6 bases left in between. Germline CDR1 reads SGHRS; CDR2 reads YFSETQ. The CDR3 reads CASRGEKLFF. The CDR3 DNA reads TGCGCCAGCCGGGGGGAAAAACTGTTTTTT.

This clonotype was detected many times. V gene TRBV12-3 or TRBV12-4 combines with J gene TRBJ1-4, with D hard to call. The CDR3 runs to 14 residues. The ends were cut back, 6 bases at V and 8 bases at J, with 16 bases in the middle. The chain's CDR3 is CASSLTEDGEKLFF. In DNA, the CDR3 is TGTGCCAGCAGCCTGACCGAAGACGGGGAAAAACTGTTTTTT.

This clonotype was picked up a small number of times. This chain links TRBV20-1 with TRBJ2-3, with 8 bases lining up with TRBD2. This CDR3 region has 16 residues. Looked up from germline, CDR1 is DFQATT and CDR2 is SNEGSKA (reference sequence). V was clipped by 6 bases and J by 4 bases; unmatched bases: 15. CDR3 bases: TGCAGTGCCCCGGGACTAGAAAAGGGGTTCTCAGATACGCAGTATTTT. Translating gives CSAPGLEKGFSDTQYF.

This clonotype was seen repeatedly, ten times or more. The rearrangement joins TRBV5-1 to TRBJ2-3, with D perhaps matching TRBD1 or TRBD2 (6 bases each). V gave up 4 bases and J gave up 0 bases, with 12 bases separating them. CDR1 is SGHRS, CDR2 YFSETQ, per germline. The CDR3 is 15 residues long. CDR3 bases: TGCGCCAGCAGCGCGGGACAACCGAGCACAGATACGCAGTATTTT. Its translation is CASSAGQPSTDTQYF.

This clonotype was recorded many times. This chain joins TRBV20-1 and TRBJ2-1; D not certain. Germline CDR1 DFQATT, CDR2 SNEGSKA (reference sequence). V was trimmed by 3 bases and J by 7 bases, leaving 4 bases between them. The CDR3 spans 10 residues. The CDR3 protein is CSASDNEQFF. The CDR3 region has the DNA TGCAGTGCTAGTGATAATGAGCAGTTCTTC.

At least ten counts were recorded for this clonotype. J is TRBJ2-3 and V is TRBV27; D may be TRBD2 (6 bases). This CDR3 contains 14 residues. CDR1 is MNHEY and CDR2 is SMNVEV in the germline V gene (reference sequence). Trimming left V 7 bases short and J 7 bases short, with 18 bases between. The CDR3, as DNA: TGTGCCAGCAAGCCCGGCGGAGGGAGGTATACGCAGTATTTT. It is translated as CASKPGGGRYTQYF.

In this sample, this clonotype turned up many times. The V and J genes are TRBV20-1 and TRBJ1-6; D call uncertain. V was trimmed by 2 bases and J by 5 bases, leaving 10 bases between them. This CDR3 spans 14 amino acids. CDR1 is DFQATT, CDR2 SNEGSKA, per germline (reference sequence). The chain's CDR3 is CSARSPSNNSPLHF. For the CDR3, the DNA is TGCAGTGCTAGATCCCCTTCGAATAATTCACCCCTCCACTTT.

This clonotype appeared a few times. This could be a read error, since a much larger clone is one nucleotide away. This chain links TRBV7-9 with TRBJ1-1; 9 nucleotides match TRBD1. Germline V gene lookup returns CDR1 SEHNR and CDR2 FQNEAQ (reference sequence). The CDR3 is 13 amino acids. For the CDR3, the DNA is TGTGCCAGCAGCCGCGACAGGGGGACTGAATCTTTCTTT. This encodes CASSRDRGTESFF.

At least ten counts were recorded for this clonotype. V usage is TRBV20-1 and J usage is TRBJ1-1; D is uncertain. CDR3 length: 13 amino acids. Looked up from germline, CDR1 is DFQATT and CDR2 is SNEGSKA (reference sequence). Trimming cost V 2 bases and J 5 bases, with 12 bases left between them. Here the CDR3 DNA reads TGCAGTGCTAGACCCTCCGGGTATACTGAAGCTTTCTTT. Its protein is CSARPSGYTEAFF.

The chain couples TRBV27 to TRBJ2-7; TRBD2 agrees at 14 bases. The CDR3 runs 15 residues. After removal of 4 bases from V and 3 bases from J, the junction contained 2 bases not matched to a gene. CDR1 is MNHEY, CDR2 SMNVEV, per germline (reference sequence). The CDR3 reads CASSSTSGGVYEQYF. In DNA, the CDR3 is TGTGCCAGCAGTTCGACTAGCGGGGGGGTCTACGAGCAGTACTTC.

This clonotype was found many times. The chain employs TRBV2 and TRBJ2-5; tentatively, D is TRBD2 (6 bases). Per germline, CDR1 SNHLY and CDR2 FYNNEI. V lost 8 bases and J 3 bases, leaving 16 bases between the germline ends. The CDR3 sequence is 14 residues long. CDR3 sequence reads: CASYGGWGEETQYF. The CDR3 coding sequence is TGTGCCAGCTACGGGGGATGGGGGGAAGAGACCCAGTACTTC.

This clonotype was detected many times. This chain uses TRBV5-1 with TRBJ2-3; the D gene is possibly TRBD2 (5 bases). Trimming pared 2 bases from V and 0 bases from J, leaving 13 bases between. The CDR3 spans 16 residues. Germline lookup yields CDR1 SGHRS and CDR2 YFSETQ. The CDR3 coding sequence is TGCGCCAGCAGCTTTGACCGGGGTTCTAGCACAGATACGCAGTATTTT. It yields the protein CASSFDRGSSTDTQYF.

This clonotype was found once. In DNA, the CDR3 is TGTGCCACCAGTGCCCGCGCGGCAGGAGCGCAGGTGTGCACAGATACGCAGTATTTT. It codes for CATSARAAGAQVCTDTQYF. V gene TRBV24-1 combines with J gene TRBJ2-3; D is unclear. CDR1 and CDR2 (germline): KGHDR, SFDVKD. The CDR3 covers 19 residues. V was clipped by 5 bases and J by 1 base, with 24 bases between them.